The 19 T cell receptor beta chains in this list originate from one sample, sequenced in a study of blood T cell repertoires in COVID-19. Sequencing used immunoSEQ multiplex PCR; TCRdb keeps in-frame clones, though not all of them. In the table there are about 130,000 clones, about 83% of which are singletons. The sequencing sample was made of peripheral blood. Receptors were obtained from a man aged 55 to 70 with acute or convalescent COVID-19.

The CDR3 DNA is TGTGCCAGTAGTGACAGGGGTCAAGAGACCCAGTACTTC. Protein product: CASSDRGQETQYF. The rearrangement joins TRBV19 to TRBJ2-5; 8 bases align to TRBD1. In germline, CDR1 is LNHDA, CDR2 SQIVND (reference sequence). The J segment lost 2 bases and the V segment lost 5 bases, leaving 1 base of the junction unmatched. CDR3 length: 13 amino acids.

J is TRBJ1-5 and V is TRBV3-1 (or the pseudogene TRBV3-2); D remains unclear. Germline CDR1 reads LGHDT; CDR2 reads YNNKEL (reference sequence). V shed 3 bases and J shed 2 bases, with 8 bases lying between them. The CDR3 runs to 14 residues. The CDR3 nucleotides are TGTGCCAGCAGCCACGGTGGTCGCAATCAGCCCCAGCATTTT. Protein sequence: CASSHGGRNQPQHF.

The chain links TRBV13 to TRBJ2-3; D might be TRBD1 (6 bases). This CDR3 contains 14 residues. Germline V gene lookup returns CDR1 PRHDT and CDR2 FYEKMQ (reference sequence). Trimming left V 2 bases short and J 1 base short, with 7 bases between. The chain's CDR3 is CASSLRQGTDTQYF. The CDR3 DNA reads as TGTGCCAGCAGCTTAAGACAGGGCACAGATACGCAGTATTTT. The variable domain in full, with the rest retrieved from reference TRBV13 and TRBJ2-3, is AAGVIQSPRHLIKEKRETATLKCYPIPRHDTVYWYQQGPGQDPQFLISFYEKMQSDKGSIPDRFSAQQFSDYHSELNMSSLELGDSALYFCASSLRQGTDTQYFGPGTRLTVL.

The V and J genes are TRBV5-1 and TRBJ2-3; possibly TRBD2 for D (5 bases). CDR1 is SGHRS and CDR2 is YFSETQ in the germline V gene. The CDR3 loop spans 13 amino acids. V lost 3 bases and J lost 14, with 19 bases in between. Here the CDR3 reads CASSYGVTAQAYF. CDR3 in DNA: TGCGCCAGCAGCTACGGGGTTACGGCTCAGGCGTATTTT.

The J gene is TRBJ2-3, the V gene TRBV2, with no clear D. The CDR3 is 12 residues long. The germline V and J ends were trimmed by 4 bases and 9 bases, with 11 bases remaining between them. The germline V gene has CDR1 SNHLY and CDR2 FYNNEI. The chain's CDR3 is CASSAGRTTQYF. CDR3 bases: TGTGCCAGCAGTGCTGGCAGAACAACGCAGTATTTT.

V is TRBV15 and J is TRBJ2-2, with no clear D. V was trimmed by 5 bases and J by 3 bases, leaving 4 bases between them. Germline CDR1 LNHNV, CDR2 YYDKDF (reference sequence). The CDR3 loop spans 12 amino acids. The DNA for the CDR3 is TGTGCCACCAGCTCGTACACCGGGGAGCTGTTTTTT. Its translation: CATSSYTGELFF.

The chain combines TRBV30 with TRBJ2-7, with 12 bases lining up with TRBD2. V was clipped by 0 bases and J by 5 bases; unmatched bases: 20. This CDR3 region has 20 residues. Germline CDR1 reads GTSNPN; CDR2 reads SVGIG (reference sequence). CDR3 loop: CAWSVPPGLAGNRRRHEQYF. The CDR3 region has the DNA TGTGCCTGGAGTGTTCCTCCCGGACTAGCGGGAAACCGGAGGAGACACGAGCAGTACTTC.

The chain recombines TRBV27 with TRBJ2-7; maybe TRBD2 (6 bases). V was pared by 2 bases and J by 0 bases, with 14 bases between. Germline assignment: CDR1 MNHEY and CDR2 SMNVEV (reference sequence). This CDR3 region has 16 residues. In DNA form, the CDR3 reads TGTGCCAGCAGTTTAGTTGGAGGGACGAACTCCTACGAGCAGTACTTC. Encoded protein: CASSLVGGTNSYEQYF.

The V gene is TRBV3-1 (or the pseudogene TRBV3-2), the J gene TRBJ2-1; perhaps TRBD2 as D (6 bases). V was cut by 4 bases and J by 15 bases, with 19 bases left in between. The germline V gene encodes CDR1 LGHDT and CDR2 YNNKEL (reference sequence). This CDR3 spans 13 amino acids. Here the CDR3 reads CASSRGPGENPFF. The CDR3 DNA follows: TGTGCCAGCAGCCGCGGGCCGGGGGAGAACCCGTTCTTC.

By share of the sample, this clone is medium-sized. The chain employs TRBV5-6 and TRBJ2-5; D gene unclear. Trimming pared 0 bases from V and 2 bases from J, leaving 8 bases between. The CDR3 consists of 14 residues. Germline assignment: CDR1 SGHDT and CDR2 YYEEEE. The CDR3 is CASSLVRAQETQYF. DNA for the CDR3: TGTGCCAGCAGCTTGGTAAGAGCACAAGAGACCCAGTACTTC.

CDR3 in amino acids: CASSVGLAGVLTGELFF. The CDR3 region has the DNA TGTGCCAGCAGCGTAGGACTAGCGGGAGTCCTAACCGGGGAGCTGTTTTTT. V gene TRBV9 combines with J gene TRBJ2-2; 12 bases match TRBD2. Germline loops: CDR1 SGDLS, CDR2 YYNGEE. With 0 bases clipped from V and 5 bases from J, the junction kept 5 bases outside the gene matches. The CDR3 is 17 residues long.

The rearrangement joins TRBV28 to TRBJ2-7; maybe TRBD1 (5 bases). CDR3 length: 13 amino acids. V gave up 5 bases and J gave up 4 bases, with 12 bases separating them. Germline loops: CDR1 MDHEN, CDR2 SYDVKM. The chain's CDR3 is CASSNRQMYEQYF. In DNA form, the CDR3 reads TGTGCCAGCAGTAATCGACAGATGTACGAGCAGTACTTC. Supplemented by reference TRBV28 and TRBJ2-7, the full variable domain reads DVKVTQSSRYLVKRTGEKVFLECVQDMDHENMFWYRQDPGLGLRLIYFSYDVKMKEKGDIPEGYSVSREKKERFSLILESASTNQTSMYLCASSNRQMYEQYFGPGTRLTVT.

V gene TRBV28 combines with J gene TRBJ1-4, with 9 nucleotides matching TRBD1. Germline trimming cut 6 bases from V and 3 bases from J; bases unmatched to any gene: 5. The CDR3 contains 15 residues. Germline lookup yields CDR1 MDHEN and CDR2 SYDVKM. The CDR3 region is CASSPWTGANEKLFF. Here the CDR3 DNA reads TGTGCCAGCAGCCCCTGGACAGGGGCTAATGAAAAACTGTTTTTT.

The genes are TRBV29-1 and TRBJ1-3; the D is unclear. CDR3 length equals 13 residues. Germline CDR1 reads SQVTM; CDR2 reads ANQGSEA. Trimming left V 1 base short and J 3 bases short, with 7 bases between. CDR3 bases: TGCAGCGTTGAAGTGGCGGTTGGAAACACCATATATTTT. The encoded protein is CSVEVAVGNTIYF. Combining the CDR3 with reference TRBV29-1 and TRBJ1-3 gives the whole variable domain SAVISQKPSRDICQRGTSLTIQCQVDSQVTMMFWYRQQPGQSLTLIATANQGSEATYESGFVIDKFPISRPNLTFSTLTVSNMSPEDSSIYLCSVEVAVGNTIYFGEGSWLTVV.

The V call is TRBV29-1, the J call TRBJ1-1; TRBD1 matches 7 bases. Germline-derived CDR1 and CDR2 are SQVTM and ANQGSEA. The CDR3 is 13 residues long. V lost 7 bases, J lost 1 base, and 6 bases stayed unmatched. This CDR3 is CSAGGQENTEAFF. The CDR3 DNA reads as TGCAGCGCCGGCGGACAGGAGAACACTGAAGCTTTCTTT.

The rearrangement uses TRBV5-1 and TRBJ2-3; 8 nucleotides match TRBD1. This CDR3 is 16 amino acids long. The V gene end was trimmed by 4 bases and the J gene end by 4 bases; junction bases not matched to a gene: 11. The germline gives CDR1 SGHRS, CDR2 YFSETQ. CDR3 DNA sequence: TGCGCCAGCAGCGAACAGGGGGTCGGGATAGCAGATACGCAGTATTTT. This encodes CASSEQGVGIADTQYF.

This clone was seen more than once but under ten times. This rearrangement joins TRBV2 to TRBJ2-7, with TRBD1 identical over 12 bases. V shed 6 bases, J shed 6 bases, and the junction held 6 bases outside the gene matches. Germline CDR1 is SNHLY and CDR2 is FYNNEI. The CDR3 runs to 14 residues. Written as DNA, the CDR3 is TGTGCCAGCAGCGCCGGGACAGGGGGCCGCGAGCAGTACTTC. It yields the protein CASSAGTGGREQYF.

The chain's CDR3 is CANKSLADTQYF. For the CDR3, the DNA is TGTGCCAACAAATCCCTGGCAGATACGCAGTATTTT. The chain couples TRBV24-1 to TRBJ2-3; D uncertain. CDR1 is KGHDR and CDR2 is SFDVKD in the germline V gene. The ends were cut back, 11 bases at V and 4 bases at J, with 12 bases in the middle. The CDR3 consists of 12 residues.

The rearrangement links TRBV28 to TRBJ1-6; D remains unclear. Trimming removed 6 bases at V and 7 bases at J, with 16 bases between. The germline gives CDR1 MDHEN, CDR2 SYDVKM. The CDR3 loop spans 15 amino acids. CDR3 amino acids: CASSPGSAGNSPLHF. DNA of the CDR3: TGTGCCAGCAGCCCCGGGTCTGCCGGGAATTCACCCCTCCACTTT.